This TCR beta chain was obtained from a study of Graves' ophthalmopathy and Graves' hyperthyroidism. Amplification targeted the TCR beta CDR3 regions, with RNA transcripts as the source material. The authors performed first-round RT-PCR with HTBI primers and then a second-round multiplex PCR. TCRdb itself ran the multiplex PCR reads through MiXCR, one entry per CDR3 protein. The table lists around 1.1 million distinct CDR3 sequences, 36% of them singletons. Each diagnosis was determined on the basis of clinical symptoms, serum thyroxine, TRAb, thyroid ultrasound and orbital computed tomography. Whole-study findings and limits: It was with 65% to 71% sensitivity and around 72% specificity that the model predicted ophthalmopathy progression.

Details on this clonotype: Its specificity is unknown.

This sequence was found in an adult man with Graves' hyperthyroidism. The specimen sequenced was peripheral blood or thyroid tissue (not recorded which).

The CDR3 here is CASSNQGNSPLHF. The CDR3 nucleotides are TGTGCCAGCTCCAACCAGGGGAATTCACCCCTCCACTTT. This chain uses TRBV18 with TRBJ1-6; weak D call: TRBD1 (6 bases). V lost 6 bases to trimming and J lost 7 bases, with 10 bases between them. The CDR3 extends over 13 amino acids. The germline V gene encodes CDR1 KGHSH and CDR2 LQKENI.